These T cell receptor beta chains were read from a single sample in a study of PD-1 blockade in classical Hodgkin lymphoma. Only in-frame clones appear in the TCRdb table, and some are missing; sequencing was by immunoSEQ multiplex PCR. Of roughly 50,000 clones detected, 90% appear once; the ten largest clones hold around 13%. The sample in question was peripheral blood mononuclear cells (PBMCs), obtained before the fourth cycle of nivolumab. The receptors stem from a human donor with classical Hodgkin lymphoma. The CDR3 runs from the conserved cysteine through the conserved F or W. The order of the fields is J gene, V gene, D gene, clone size, CDR3 protein, CDR3 DNA. A D gene is named only where the DNA matches it firmly. Rows give clone size only sometimes, using once, few, many, or a class for an expanded clone.

j_gene: TRBJ1-1
v_gene: TRBV11-3
d_gene: .
abundance: .
CDR3aa: CASSLGGPNPEAFF
CDR3nt: TGTGCCAGCAGCTTAGGAGGGCCTAACCCTGAAGCTTTCTTT

j_gene: TRBJ1-1
v_gene: TRBV5-1
d_gene: TRBD1
abundance: few
CDR3aa: CASSPSPGTGGRMNTEAFF
CDR3nt: TGCGCCAGCAGCCCTAGTCCCGGGACAGGGGGGAGGATGAACACTGAAGCTTTCTTT

j_gene: TRBJ2-3
v_gene: TRBV6-5
d_gene: .
abundance: .
CDR3aa: CASTGLSTDTQYF
CDR3nt: TGTGCCAGTACGGGCCTCAGCACAGATACGCAGTATTTT

j_gene: TRBJ2-3
v_gene: TRBV27
d_gene: TRBD1
abundance: once
CDR3aa: CATRPGTGSSTQYF
CDR3nt: TGTGCCACCCGACCCGGGACAGGGTCGAGTACGCAGTATTTT

j_gene: TRBJ2-3
v_gene: TRBV19
d_gene: TRBD2
abundance: .
CDR3aa: CASSLGLARRTDTQYF
CDR3nt: TGTGCCAGTAGCCTCGGACTAGCGCGACGCACAGATACGCAGTATTTT

j_gene: TRBJ1-4
v_gene: TRBV5-4
d_gene: .
abundance: .
CDR3aa: CASSLGPGGSEKLFF
CDR3nt: TGTGCCAGCAGTCTGGGCCCGGGCGGTAGTGAAAAACTGTTTTTT

j_gene: TRBJ2-1
v_gene: TRBV14
d_gene: .
abundance: few
CDR3aa: CASRSARENSYNEQFF
CDR3nt: TGTGCCAGCAGGTCTGCGAGAGAAAATTCCTACAATGAGCAGTTCTTC

j_gene: TRBJ1-2
v_gene: TRBV27
d_gene: TRBD1
abundance: .
CDR3aa: CASRDRHQGAGGFYTF
CDR3nt: TGTGCCAGCAGAGACCGCCATCAGGGGGCGGGAGGTTTCTACACCTTC

j_gene: TRBJ2-1
v_gene: TRBV19
d_gene: .
abundance: .
CDR3aa: CASSIDPNEQFF
CDR3nt: TGTGCCAGTAGTATAGATCCCAATGAGCAGTTCTTC

j_gene: TRBJ2-2
v_gene: TRBV5-6
d_gene: TRBD1
abundance: .
CDR3aa: CASSLRQGADMVGELFF
CDR3nt: TGTGCCAGCAGCCTTCGACAGGGGGCGGATATGGTCGGGGAGCTGTTTTTT

j_gene: TRBJ2-7
v_gene: TRBV7-9
d_gene: .
abundance: once
CDR3aa: CASSLGGLGSYEQYF
CDR3nt: TGTGCCAGCAGCTTAGGGGGGTTGGGCTCCTACGAGCAGTACTTC

j_gene: TRBJ2-7
v_gene: TRBV14
d_gene: .
abundance: once
CDR3aa: CASSQGHDEQYF
CDR3nt: TGTGCCAGCAGCCAAGGCCATGACGAGCAGTACTTC

j_gene: TRBJ2-1
v_gene: TRBV19
d_gene: TRBD2
abundance: .
CDR3aa: CASSIRLAGSYNEQFF
CDR3nt: TGTGCCAGTAGTATTCGACTAGCGGGCTCCTACAATGAGCAGTTCTTC

j_gene: TRBJ1-2
v_gene: TRBV2
d_gene: .
abundance: .
CDR3aa: CASSEVEGGHYGYTF
CDR3nt: TGTGCCAGCAGTGAAGTCGAAGGGGGGCACTATGGCTACACCTTC

j_gene: TRBJ2-5
v_gene: TRBV28
d_gene: TRBD2
abundance: .
CDR3aa: CASSLLTWTSRETQYF
CDR3nt: TGTGCCAGCAGTTTATTAACTTGGACTAGCCGGGAGACCCAGTACTTC

j_gene: TRBJ2-5
v_gene: TRBV6-5
d_gene: .
abundance: .
CDR3aa: CAVGSEGQYF
CDR3nt: TGTGCCGTGGGATCGGAGGGCCAGTACTTC

j_gene: TRBJ2-1
v_gene: TRBV4-2
d_gene: TRBD2
abundance: .
CDR3aa: CASSQSGGTPEEQFF
CDR3nt: TGTGCCAGCAGCCAATCCGGGGGGACCCCGGAGGAGCAGTTCTTC

j_gene: TRBJ2-7
v_gene: TRBV28
d_gene: TRBD2
abundance: .
CDR3aa: CASSSPSGRASYEQYF
CDR3nt: TGTGCCAGCAGTTCCCCGAGCGGGAGGGCCTCCTACGAGCAGTACTTC

j_gene: TRBJ2-3
v_gene: TRBV4-2
d_gene: .
abundance: .
CDR3aa: CASSPHGTITDTQYF
CDR3nt: TGTGCCAGCAGCCCACACGGGACGATCACAGATACGCAGTATTTT

j_gene: TRBJ2-1
v_gene: TRBV7-9
d_gene: .
abundance: .
CDR3aa: CASSFGLSSYNEQFF
CDR3nt: TGTGCCAGCAGCTTTGGGCTCTCCTCCTACAATGAGCAGTTCTTC

j_gene: TRBJ1-2
v_gene: TRBV5-1
d_gene: .
abundance: .
CDR3aa: CASSLSGIYTF
CDR3nt: TGCGCCAGCAGCTTGTCCGGGATCTACACCTTC

j_gene: TRBJ2-5
v_gene: TRBV27
d_gene: .
abundance: .
CDR3aa: CASSPPAAGPDVGTQYF
CDR3nt: TGTGCCAGCAGCCCTCCCGCAGCGGGCCCCGATGTCGGGACCCAGTACTTC

j_gene: TRBJ2-1
v_gene: TRBV29-1
d_gene: .
abundance: .
CDR3aa: CSVMLYNEQFF
CDR3nt: TGCAGCGTTATGCTGTACAATGAGCAGTTCTTC

j_gene: TRBJ2-1
v_gene: TRBV5-4
d_gene: .
abundance: .
CDR3aa: CASSLRTEPYNEQFF
CDR3nt: TGTGCCAGCAGCTTAAGGACAGAACCCTACAATGAGCAGTTCTTC

j_gene: TRBJ2-4
v_gene: TRBV5-1
d_gene: TRBD2
abundance: .
CDR3aa: CASGTSGILAKNIQYF
CDR3nt: TGCGCCAGCGGGACTAGCGGAATCCTAGCCAAAAACATTCAGTACTTC

j_gene: TRBJ2-7
v_gene: TRBV28
d_gene: TRBD2
abundance: .
CDR3aa: CASSSYSWGGLGEREAYEQYF
CDR3nt: TGTGCCAGCAGTTCTTACTCTTGGGGGGGGCTCGGGGAGCGGGAGGCCTACGAGCAGTACTTC

j_gene: TRBJ2-7
v_gene: TRBV11-2
d_gene: .
abundance: few
CDR3aa: CASSSESYEQYF
CDR3nt: TGTGCCAGCAGCTCAGAAAGTTACGAGCAGTACTTC

j_gene: TRBJ2-1
v_gene: TRBV28
d_gene: .
abundance: .
CDR3aa: CASSFFRTEQFF
CDR3nt: TGTGCCAGCAGTTTTTTCCGGACTGAGCAGTTCTTC

j_gene: TRBJ1-1
v_gene: TRBV6-1
d_gene: .
abundance: .
CDR3aa: CASSEAGTPGEAFF
CDR3nt: TGTGCCAGCAGTGAAGCCGGGACACCTGGGGAAGCTTTCTTT

j_gene: TRBJ2-1
v_gene: TRBV5-1
d_gene: TRBD2
abundance: .
CDR3aa: CASSLGILAGPYNEQFF
CDR3nt: TGCGCCAGCAGCTTGGGGATTCTAGCGGGACCTTACAATGAGCAGTTCTTC

j_gene: TRBJ2-3
v_gene: TRBV7-6
d_gene: TRBD2
abundance: .
CDR3aa: CASSLAGVATDTQYF
CDR3nt: TGTGCCAGCAGCTTGGCGGGGGTGGCTACAGATACGCAGTATTTT

j_gene: TRBJ2-1
v_gene: TRBV5-4
d_gene: TRBD2
abundance: .
CDR3aa: CASSLALGLAGSNEQFF
CDR3nt: TGTGCCAGCAGCTTGGCCTTGGGACTAGCGGGAAGCAATGAGCAGTTCTTC

j_gene: TRBJ2-1
v_gene: TRBV5-1
d_gene: .
abundance: .
CDR3aa: CASSLANLASYNEQFF
CDR3nt: TGCGCCAGCAGCTTGGCCAATCTGGCGTCCTACAATGAGCAGTTCTTC

j_gene: TRBJ1-1
v_gene: TRBV27
d_gene: TRBD1
abundance: .
CDR3aa: CASSARGMNTEAFF
CDR3nt: TGTGCCAGCAGTGCCAGGGGGATGAACACTGAAGCTTTCTTT

j_gene: TRBJ2-7
v_gene: TRBV11-2
d_gene: TRBD2
abundance: .
CDR3aa: CASSPLLREWDEQYF
CDR3nt: TGTGCCAGCAGCCCCCTTTTGCGGGAGTGGGACGAGCAGTACTTC

j_gene: TRBJ2-7
v_gene: TRBV15
d_gene: .
abundance: .
CDR3aa: CATRRGGLYEQYF
CDR3nt: TGTGCCACCAGGAGGGGGGGGCTCTACGAGCAGTACTTC

j_gene: TRBJ1-2
v_gene: TRBV18
d_gene: .
abundance: .
CDR3aa: CASSPQHVYGYTF
CDR3nt: TGTGCCAGCTCACCACAGCACGTCTATGGCTACACCTTC

j_gene: TRBJ2-1
v_gene: TRBV11-2
d_gene: .
abundance: .
CDR3aa: CASSQSGGLNEQFF
CDR3nt: TGTGCCAGCAGCCAATCGGGTGGTCTCAATGAGCAGTTCTTC

j_gene: TRBJ1-4
v_gene: TRBV7-8
d_gene: .
abundance: .
CDR3aa: CASSLEAGASEKLFF
CDR3nt: TGTGCCAGCAGCTTAGAGGCAGGGGCTTCTGAAAAACTGTTTTTT

j_gene: TRBJ2-7
v_gene: TRBV11-2
d_gene: TRBD1
abundance: once
CDR3aa: CASSKPGQGIYEQYF
CDR3nt: TGTGCCAGCAGCAAACCGGGACAGGGAATCTACGAGCAGTACTTC